The rows below give T cell receptor beta chains drawn from one sample of a study of shared clonotypes between healthy human individuals. Here immunoSEQ multiplex PCR was the method, and the copy in TCRdb shows in-frame clones only, minus some. The sample has millions of clones, just under 95% seen once; the top ten hold roughly 1%. Sequencing was done on a sample of naive CD8+ T cells sorted from blood. Receptor source: a man between 18 and 29 years old in good health. The CDR3 runs from the conserved cysteine through the conserved F or W. The order of the fields is D gene, clone size, J gene, V gene, CDR3 protein, CDR3 DNA. The D gene is left open where the match is weak. Size is omitted from some rows. Given values are once, few, many or a class for expanded clones.

d_gene: .
abundance: .
j_gene: TRBJ1-1
v_gene: TRBV30
CDR3aa: CAWSLDTHTEAFF
CDR3nt: TGTGCCTGGAGTCTTGACACTCACACTGAAGCTTTCTTT

d_gene: .
abundance: .
j_gene: TRBJ2-3
v_gene: TRBV9
CDR3aa: CASSAFLTGTDTQYF
CDR3nt: TGTGCCAGCAGCGCATTTTTGACGGGCACAGATACGCAGTATTTT

d_gene: TRBD1
abundance: .
j_gene: TRBJ2-6
v_gene: TRBV27
CDR3aa: CASSLGQIPPGANVLTF
CDR3nt: TGTGCCAGCAGCCTGGGACAGATTCCTCCTGGGGCCAACGTCCTGACTTTC

d_gene: TRBD2
abundance: .
j_gene: TRBJ2-7
v_gene: TRBV2
CDR3aa: CASKAGGYEQYF
CDR3nt: TGTGCCAGCAAGGCGGGAGGGTACGAGCAGTACTTC

d_gene: TRBD1
abundance: .
j_gene: TRBJ1-4
v_gene: TRBV13
CDR3aa: CASSLGQGNEKLFF
CDR3nt: TGTGCCAGCAGCCTGGGACAGGGGAATGAAAAACTGTTTTTT

d_gene: .
abundance: .
j_gene: TRBJ2-7
v_gene: TRBV7-9
CDR3aa: CASSESGTAPIEQYF
CDR3nt: TGTGCCAGCAGCGAGTCCGGGACGGCTCCTATCGAGCAGTACTTC

d_gene: .
abundance: few
j_gene: TRBJ2-7
v_gene: TRBV6-5
CDR3aa: CASRAGPAYEQYF
CDR3nt: TGTGCCAGCAGGGCGGGACCGGCCTACGAGCAGTACTTC

d_gene: TRBD1
abundance: .
j_gene: TRBJ1-4
v_gene: TRBV5-1
CDR3aa: CASSGTGTGAPNEKLFF
CDR3nt: TGCGCCAGCAGCGGCACCGGGACAGGGGCCCCTAATGAAAAACTGTTTTTT

d_gene: .
abundance: .
j_gene: TRBJ2-3
v_gene: TRBV7-9
CDR3aa: CASSLVGPRLTDTQYF
CDR3nt: TGTGCCAGCAGCTTAGTCGGGCCTCGCCTCACAGATACGCAGTATTTT

d_gene: .
abundance: .
j_gene: TRBJ1-2
v_gene: TRBV11-2
CDR3aa: CASSLDVGGSGYTF
CDR3nt: TGTGCCAGCAGCTTAGATGTTGGCGGTTCCGGCTACACCTTC

d_gene: .
abundance: .
j_gene: TRBJ1-1
v_gene: TRBV29-1
CDR3aa: CSVESVMNTEAFF
CDR3nt: TGCAGCGTTGAATCAGTGATGAACACTGAAGCTTTCTTT

d_gene: TRBD2
abundance: .
j_gene: TRBJ2-5
v_gene: TRBV11-2
CDR3aa: CASSPGTSGGIETQYF
CDR3nt: TGTGCCAGCAGCCCTGGGACTAGCGGGGGTATCGAGACCCAGTACTTC

d_gene: .
abundance: .
j_gene: TRBJ2-3
v_gene: TRBV20-1
CDR3aa: CSATTDTQYF
CDR3nt: TGCAGTGCCACCACAGATACGCAGTATTTT

d_gene: .
abundance: .
j_gene: TRBJ2-7
v_gene: TRBV6-5
CDR3aa: CASSFYGFSYEQYF
CDR3nt: TGTGCCAGCAGTTTTTATGGATTCTCCTACGAGCAGTACTTC

d_gene: .
abundance: .
j_gene: TRBJ1-3
v_gene: TRBV11-3
CDR3aa: CASSLGRGSGNTIYF
CDR3nt: TGTGCCAGCAGCTTAGGTCGCGGGTCTGGAAACACCATATATTTT

d_gene: .
abundance: .
j_gene: TRBJ2-5
v_gene: TRBV4-1
CDR3aa: CASSQEGPYGETQYF
CDR3nt: TGCGCCAGCAGCCAAGAGGGGCCTTATGGAGAGACCCAGTACTTC

d_gene: .
abundance: .
j_gene: TRBJ1-1
v_gene: TRBV5-6
CDR3aa: CASRTGIQTEAFF
CDR3nt: TGTGCCAGCAGAACCGGGATCCAAACTGAAGCTTTCTTT

d_gene: TRBD2
abundance: .
j_gene: TRBJ2-1
v_gene: TRBV6-1
CDR3aa: CASSGAGGQTNEQFF
CDR3nt: TGTGCCAGCAGTGGCGCGGGGGGGCAAACCAATGAGCAGTTCTTC

d_gene: .
abundance: .
j_gene: TRBJ1-1
v_gene: TRBV5-4
CDR3aa: CASSPSMENTEAFF
CDR3nt: TGTGCCAGCAGCCCTTCCATGGAGAACACTGAAGCTTTCTTT

d_gene: .
abundance: .
j_gene: TRBJ1-1
v_gene: TRBV9
CDR3aa: CASSVPSEGELNTEAFF
CDR3nt: TGTGCCAGCAGCGTACCGTCTGAGGGAGAACTAAACACTGAAGCTTTCTTT

d_gene: .
abundance: .
j_gene: TRBJ2-1
v_gene: TRBV5-1
CDR3aa: CASSSDRTYNEQFF
CDR3nt: TGCGCCAGCAGCTCCGACAGAACCTACAATGAGCAGTTCTTC

d_gene: .
abundance: .
j_gene: TRBJ2-6
v_gene: TRBV6-1
CDR3aa: CASCSSGANVLTF
CDR3nt: TGTGCCAGTTGTAGCTCTGGGGCCAACGTCCTGACTTTC

d_gene: .
abundance: .
j_gene: TRBJ2-1
v_gene: TRBV13
CDR3aa: CASSITGYQQFF
CDR3nt: TGTGCCAGCAGCATTACAGGCTATCAGCAGTTCTTC

d_gene: .
abundance: .
j_gene: TRBJ1-1
v_gene: TRBV27
CDR3aa: CASSISEDTEAFF
CDR3nt: TGTGCCAGCAGTATTTCGGAGGACACTGAAGCTTTCTTT

d_gene: TRBD2
abundance: once
j_gene: TRBJ2-2
v_gene: TRBV19
CDR3aa: CASSFISGPGELFF
CDR3nt: TGTGCCAGTAGTTTCATTAGCGGGCCCGGGGAGCTGTTTTTT

d_gene: .
abundance: .
j_gene: TRBJ2-2
v_gene: TRBV9
CDR3aa: CASSVVGGPTGELFF
CDR3nt: TGTGCCAGCAGCGTAGTAGGGGGACCCACCGGGGAGCTGTTTTTT

d_gene: .
abundance: .
j_gene: TRBJ2-7
v_gene: TRBV19
CDR3aa: CASSITAGSYEQYF
CDR3nt: TGTGCCAGTAGTATAACTGCCGGGAGTTACGAGCAGTACTTC

d_gene: TRBD1
abundance: .
j_gene: TRBJ1-2
v_gene: TRBV6-5
CDR3aa: CASSSLDRAREGYTF
CDR3nt: TGTGCCAGCAGTTCGCTTGACAGGGCGAGGGAGGGCTACACCTTC

d_gene: .
abundance: .
j_gene: TRBJ2-3
v_gene: TRBV4-3
CDR3aa: CASGQTEGTDTQYF
CDR3nt: TGCGCCAGCGGCCAAACGGAGGGCACAGATACGCAGTATTTT

d_gene: .
abundance: .
j_gene: TRBJ2-7
v_gene: TRBV28
CDR3aa: CASSFLDTTLSYEQYF
CDR3nt: TGTGCCAGCAGTTTCCTCGATACGACACTCTCCTACGAGCAGTACTTC

d_gene: TRBD2
abundance: .
j_gene: TRBJ2-1
v_gene: TRBV19
CDR3aa: CASLGTSDYNEQFF
CDR3nt: TGTGCCAGTTTAGGGACTAGCGACTACAATGAGCAGTTCTTC

d_gene: .
abundance: .
j_gene: TRBJ2-2
v_gene: TRBV14
CDR3aa: CASSPGSGFRNTGELFF
CDR3nt: TGTGCCAGCAGCCCTGGGAGTGGATTCCGGAACACCGGGGAGCTGTTTTTT

d_gene: TRBD1
abundance: .
j_gene: TRBJ2-7
v_gene: TRBV10-2
CDR3aa: CASSRTGGDYEQYF
CDR3nt: TGCGCCAGCTCGCGGACAGGGGGGGACTACGAGCAGTACTTC

d_gene: .
abundance: .
j_gene: TRBJ1-1
v_gene: TRBV4-1
CDR3aa: CASSHGMNTEAFF
CDR3nt: TGCGCCAGCAGCCATGGGATGAACACTGAAGCTTTCTTT

d_gene: TRBD2
abundance: .
j_gene: TRBJ2-1
v_gene: TRBV6-5
CDR3aa: CASSLGLAGHEQFF
CDR3nt: TGTGCCAGCAGCCTCGGGCTAGCGGGACATGAGCAGTTCTTC

d_gene: .
abundance: once
j_gene: TRBJ2-3
v_gene: TRBV5-6
CDR3aa: CASSLMTGSDTQYF
CDR3nt: TGTGCCAGCAGCTTAATGACAGGTTCGGATACGCAGTATTTT

d_gene: .
abundance: once
j_gene: TRBJ1-2
v_gene: TRBV6-1
CDR3aa: CASSEVGDGYTF
CDR3nt: TGTGCCAGCAGTGAAGTTGGGGATGGCTACACCTTC

d_gene: .
abundance: .
j_gene: TRBJ2-1
v_gene: TRBV4-1
CDR3aa: CASSQEGGTTHNEQFF
CDR3nt: TGCGCCAGCAGCCAAGAGGGGGGGACAACCCACAATGAGCAGTTCTTC

d_gene: .
abundance: .
j_gene: TRBJ2-7
v_gene: TRBV4-1
CDR3aa: CASSPGAGLSYEQYF
CDR3nt: TGCGCCAGCAGCCCGGGGGCAGGGCTCTCCTACGAGCAGTACTTC

d_gene: .
abundance: .
j_gene: TRBJ1-4
v_gene: TRBV5-6
CDR3aa: CASSLTEKLFF
CDR3nt: TGTGCCAGCAGCTTGACTGAAAAACTGTTTTTT

d_gene: .
abundance: once
j_gene: TRBJ2-7
v_gene: TRBV4-3
CDR3aa: CASSPGQSYEQYF
CDR3nt: TGCGCCAGCAGCCCAGGACAGTCCTACGAGCAGTACTTC

d_gene: TRBD2
abundance: .
j_gene: TRBJ2-1
v_gene: TRBV4-3
CDR3aa: CASSQDGLAEYNEQFF
CDR3nt: TGCGCCAGCAGCCAAGATGGACTAGCGGAGTACAATGAGCAGTTCTTC

d_gene: .
abundance: .
j_gene: TRBJ2-1
v_gene: TRBV10-2
CDR3aa: CASRGSNPYNEQFF
CDR3nt: TGCGCCAGCAGGGGCTCAAACCCCTACAATGAGCAGTTCTTC

d_gene: .
abundance: .
j_gene: TRBJ1-5
v_gene: TRBV19
CDR3aa: CASKEEGLVRNQPQHF
CDR3nt: TGTGCCAGTAAGGAAGAAGGCCTGGTAAGGAATCAGCCCCAGCATTTT

d_gene: TRBD2
abundance: .
j_gene: TRBJ2-3
v_gene: TRBV5-6
CDR3aa: CASSTGLVVAWDTQYF
CDR3nt: TGTGCCAGCAGCACGGGACTAGTGGTTGCTTGGGATACGCAGTATTTT